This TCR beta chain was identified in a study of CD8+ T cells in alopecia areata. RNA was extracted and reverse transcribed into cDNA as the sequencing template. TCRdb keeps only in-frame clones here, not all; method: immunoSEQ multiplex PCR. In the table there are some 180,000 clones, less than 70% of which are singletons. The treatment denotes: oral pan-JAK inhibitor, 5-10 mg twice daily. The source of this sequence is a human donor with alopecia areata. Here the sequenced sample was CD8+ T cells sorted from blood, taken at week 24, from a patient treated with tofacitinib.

Written as DNA, the CDR3 is TGCAGCGTTCTTGGGGGTATGAACACTGAAGCTTTCTTT. Amino acids: CSVLGGMNTEAFF. The chain uses TRBV29-1 and TRBJ1-1; possibly TRBD1 for D (5 bases). CDR1 is SQVTM, CDR2 ANQGSEA, per germline. Trimming pared 5 bases from V and 0 bases from J, leaving 10 bases between. The CDR3 is made up of 13 amino acids.